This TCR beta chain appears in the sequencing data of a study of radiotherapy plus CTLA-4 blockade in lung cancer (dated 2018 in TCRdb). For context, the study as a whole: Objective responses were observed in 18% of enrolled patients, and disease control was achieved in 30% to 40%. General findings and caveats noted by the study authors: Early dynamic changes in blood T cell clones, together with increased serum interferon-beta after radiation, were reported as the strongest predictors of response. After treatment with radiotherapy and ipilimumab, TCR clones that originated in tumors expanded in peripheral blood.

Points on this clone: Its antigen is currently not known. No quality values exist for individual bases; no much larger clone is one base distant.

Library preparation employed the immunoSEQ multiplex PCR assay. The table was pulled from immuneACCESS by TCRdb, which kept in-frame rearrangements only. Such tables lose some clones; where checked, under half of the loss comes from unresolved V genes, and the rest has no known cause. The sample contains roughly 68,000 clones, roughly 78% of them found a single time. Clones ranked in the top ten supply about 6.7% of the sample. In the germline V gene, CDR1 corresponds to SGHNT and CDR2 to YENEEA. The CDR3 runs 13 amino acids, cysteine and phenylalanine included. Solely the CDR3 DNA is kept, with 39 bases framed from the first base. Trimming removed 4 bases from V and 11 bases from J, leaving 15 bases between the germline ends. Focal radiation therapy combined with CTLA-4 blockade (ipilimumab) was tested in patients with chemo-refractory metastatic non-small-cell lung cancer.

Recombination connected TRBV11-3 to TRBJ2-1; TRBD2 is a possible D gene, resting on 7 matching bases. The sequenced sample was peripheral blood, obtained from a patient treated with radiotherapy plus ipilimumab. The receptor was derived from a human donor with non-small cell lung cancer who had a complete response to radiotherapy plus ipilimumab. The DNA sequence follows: TGTGCCAGCAGCTCGCACGGGGGGCTGCAGCAGTTCTTC. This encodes CASSSHGGLQQFF.